The rows below give T cell receptor beta chains drawn from one sample of a study of shared clonotypes between healthy human individuals. The table came from immunoSEQ multiplex PCR; TCRdb's copy has only in-frame clones and leaves some out. The sample includes over 850,000 clones, more than 75% of them seen just once. The sequenced material came from memory CD4+ T cells from PBMCs. The receptor set was obtained from a man aged 18 to 35 in good health. Some clones in this sample may be carry-over from other donors' samples. CDR3s include the opening cysteine and the closing phenylalanine or tryptophan. D genes are given only for firm matches. Only some rows state a clone size, as once, few, many or a class for expanded clones.

J gene | D gene | V gene | clone size | CDR3 DNA | CDR3 protein
TRBJ2-1 | TRBD2 | TRBV5-1 | - | TGCGCCAGCAGCCAAACTAGCGTCGACAACAATGAGCAGTTCTTC | CASSQTSVDNNEQFF
TRBJ2-5 | - | TRBV7-9 | - | TGTGCCAGCAGCTTAGTAGAAGAGACCCAGTACTTC | CASSLVEETQYF
TRBJ2-6 | TRBD1 | TRBV30 | - | TGTGCCTGGAGTGCCGGGCCGGCAGGGGGAAGGACTGGGGCCAACGTCCTGACTTTC | CAWSAGPAGGRTGANVLTF
TRBJ2-3 | - | TRBV7-9 | once | TGTGCCAGCAGCCCAAGCCTAGGCCCGGCAGATACGCAGTATTTT | CASSPSLGPADTQYF
TRBJ1-2 | - | TRBV4-3 | - | TGCGCCAGCAGCCCCCTGGGGGGGGCGCTTGGCTACACCTTC | CASSPLGGALGYTF
TRBJ1-1 | - | TRBV7-2 | - | TGTGCCAGCAGCTTATCGGCCCCGGGCACTGAAGCTTTCTTT | CASSLSAPGTEAFF
TRBJ2-7 | - | TRBV5-1 | - | TGCGCCAGCAGCTTAGTCACCGCCTACGAGCAGTACTTC | CASSLVTAYEQYF
TRBJ2-7 | - | TRBV5-6 | - | TGTGCCAGCAGCTTGAGGAGCTACGAGCAGTACTTC | CASSLRSYEQYF
TRBJ2-3 | TRBD2 | TRBV6-1 | - | TGTGCCAGCAGTGCCATAGCGGGAGGGAAAGATACGCAGTATTTT | CASSAIAGGKDTQYF
TRBJ2-5 | - | TRBV5-5 | - | TGTGCCAGCAGCTTCGACAGTCCAGAGACCCAGTACTTC | CASSFDSPETQYF
TRBJ2-5 | - | TRBV9 | - | TGTGCCAGCAGCGTAGCGGGGGGCCTACAAGAGACCCAGTACTTC | CASSVAGGLQETQYF
TRBJ2-5 | TRBD2 | TRBV7-9 | - | TGTGCCAGCAGCCCTGGGACTAGCCAAGAGACCCAGTACTTC | CASSPGTSQETQYF
TRBJ2-7 | - | TRBV7-7 | - | TGTGCCACCCTTGGGCGTCCCTACGAGCAGTACTTC | CATLGRPYEQYF
TRBJ2-1 | - | TRBV27 | - | TGTGCCAGCGGCTACTATGAGCAGTTCTTC | CASGYYEQFF
TRBJ1-1 | - | TRBV10-3 | - | TGTGCCATCAGTGAGTCGAACTCGGGGAACACTGAAGCTTTCTTT | CAISESNSGNTEAFF
TRBJ1-4 | TRBD1 | TRBV4-1 | - | TGCGCCAGCAGCCCAACAGGGGAGGCAAATGAAAAACTGTTTTTT | CASSPTGEANEKLFF
TRBJ1-2 | - | TRBV5-8 | - | TGTGCCAGCAGCCGCCTACAGGGAAGGGATGGCTACACCTTC | CASSRLQGRDGYTF
TRBJ1-5 | - | TRBV6-5 | - | TGTGCCAGCAGCCCCGACCCAGGGGGCAATCAGCCCCAGCATTTT | CASSPDPGGNQPQHF
TRBJ2-5 | TRBD1 | TRBV6-6 | once | TGTGCCAGCAGTACAGGGGTACGAGAGACCCAGTACTTC | CASSTGVRETQYF
TRBJ1-1 | - | TRBV14 | few | TGTGCCAGCAGCCACCCAAGGGGGGAAGCTTTCTTT | CASSHPRGEAFF
TRBJ2-5 | - | TRBV7-2 | few | TGTGCCAGCAGCTTAGCCAGGGCTCAAGAGACCCAGTACTTC | CASSLARAQETQYF
TRBJ2-3 | TRBD2 | TRBV28 | few | TGTGCCATCCAAACTAGCGGGTCGGGGGATACGCAGTATTTT | CAIQTSGSGDTQYF
TRBJ1-1 | - | TRBV6-5 | - | TGTGCCAGCAGTTACGCCAAGAACACTGAAGCTTTCTTT | CASSYAKNTEAFF
TRBJ2-3 | - | TRBV9 | - | TGTGCCAGCAGCGTAGGGTGGGGGGACTCCATCACAGATACGCAGTATTTT | CASSVGWGDSITDTQYF
TRBJ1-2 | - | TRBV6-6 | - | TGTGCCAGCAGTAGCACCGGGACGGGGCTTGATGGCTACACCTTC | CASSSTGTGLDGYTF
TRBJ2-7 | - | TRBV5-1 | once | TGCGCCAGCAGCTCCGGTTGGATGGAGCAGTACTTC | CASSSGWMEQYF